This TCR beta chain originates from a study of T cell responses to AZD1222 COVID-19 vaccine. Broader study findings: Females outnumbered males among donors, who were mostly white British; clonal diversity was possibly underestimated.

V was trimmed by 4 bases and J by 5 bases, leaving 23 bases between them. This CDR3 has 17 residues. CDR1 and CDR2 (germline): MGHRA, YSYEKL. Clones were sequenced by immunoSEQ multiplex PCR, and TCRdb holds only the in-frame ones, with some missing. Here the sample spans 40,000 or so clones, roughly 83% being singletons. About this clone itself: As yet, its antigen is unknown.

The TCR was taken from an adult who received the AZD1222 COVID-19 vaccine. The V gene is TRBV4-1, the J gene TRBJ1-2; D unresolved. The specimen comprised peripheral blood, sampled 28 days after the second AZD1222 dose. CDR3 sequence (DNA): TGCGCCAGCAGCCCCTCCGGCTCCGGAGGCGGTTTTTATGGCTACACCTTC. It encodes CASSPSGSGGGFYGYTF.